The subject of this entry is one T cell receptor (beta chain). This sample is part of a study of control samples from healthy donors and cancer patients. The assay was immunoSEQ multiplex PCR, and TCRdb's table has in-frame clones only and misses some. This sample has 150,000 to 200,000 clones, with approximately 93% found just once. The CDR3 runs to 12 residues. V lost 8 bases to trimming and J lost 4 bases, with 11 bases between them. V is TRBV12-3 or TRBV12-4 and J is TRBJ1-1, with D possibly TRBD1 on 5 matching bases. Sequencing was done on a sample of blood. The receptor was isolated from a woman aged 40 to 50 in good health. The chain's CDR3 is CASATGGTEAFF. As DNA, the CDR3 is TGTGCCAGCGCAACCGGGGGCACTGAAGCTTTCTTT.